The 25 T cell receptor beta chains given below trace back to one sample, sequenced in a study of hypomethylating agent response in myelodysplastic syndrome. TCRdb's table, derived via immunoSEQ multiplex PCR, lists solely in-frame clones and lacks some. The repertoire holds about 3,500 clones, with approximately 78% as singletons. Here the sequenced sample was bone marrow, taken before or after starting hypomethylating agent treatment for myelodysplastic syndrome (not recorded which). Receptors were obtained from a human donor with myelodysplastic syndrome.

V is TRBV28 and J is TRBJ2-2, with 15 bases lining up with TRBD2. This CDR3 region has 21 residues. Germline CDR1 and CDR2: MDHEN and SYDVKM. V lost 4 bases and J lost 3; bases outside the gene matches: 15. This CDR3 reads CASSSFPGTSGRPRDTGELFF. CDR3 nucleotide sequence: TGTGCCAGCAGTTCCTTCCCCGGGACTAGCGGGAGGCCGAGGGACACCGGGGAGCTGTTTTTT. The complete variable domain, with remaining parts taken from reference TRBV28 and TRBJ2-2, reads DVKVTQSSRYLVKRTGEKVFLECVQDMDHENMFWYRQDPGLGLRLIYFSYDVKMKEKGDIPEGYSVSREKKERFSLILESASTNQTSMYLCASSSFPGTSGRPRDTGELFFGEGSRLTVL.

The rearrangement joins TRBV10-3 to TRBJ2-7, with D perhaps matching TRBD2 (6 bases). V was pared by 10 bases and J by 7 bases, with 29 bases between. Germline loops: CDR1 ENHRY, CDR2 SYGVKD. The CDR3 has 16 residues. The CDR3 nucleotides are TGTGCCACCGGGCGGTGGGGAGGCAGGGAGGTTGGAGAGCAGTACTTC. Encoded protein: CATGRWGGREVGEQYF.

There are a few counts of this clone. The chain couples TRBV2 to TRBJ1-2; D may be TRBD1 (6 bases). V lost 5 bases, J lost 8 bases, and 12 bases lay in between. This CDR3 contains 12 residues. CDR1 is SNHLY, CDR2 FYNNEI, per germline. CDR3 region: CASSLDRGGYTF. The CDR3 DNA is TGTGCCAGCAGTTTGGACAGAGGGGGCTACACCTTC.

This chain links TRBV27 with TRBJ1-6; TRBD1 aligns across 8 bases. V shed 1 base and J 6 bases; nucleotides not matched to a gene: 8. Germline V CDR1 and CDR2: MNHEY, SMNVEV (reference sequence). The length of the CDR3 is 17 residues. The CDR3 here is CASSLFDPTGANSPLHF. The CDR3 region has the DNA TGTGCCAGCAGTTTATTCGATCCGACAGGGGCTAATTCACCCCTCCACTTT.

This clone was seen just once. The chain recombines TRBV29-1 with TRBJ2-2; D remains ambiguous. Trimming left V 3 bases short and J 1 base short, with 9 bases between. Germline assignment: CDR1 SQVTM and CDR2 ANQGSEA. This CDR3 is built from 14 residues. CDR3 in DNA: TGCAGCGTTGAGGGATACTTGAACACCGGGGAGCTGTTTTTT. It codes for CSVEGYLNTGELFF.

This clone was recorded a few times. This sequence joins TRBV2 and TRBJ2-7; 13 nucleotides agree with TRBD2. V gave up 11 bases and J gave up 3 bases; unmatched junction bases: 16. This CDR3 region has 17 residues. Germline V CDR1 and CDR2: SNHLY, FYNNEI. Written as DNA, the CDR3 is TGTGCCGGCAAGGGGGGACTAGCGGGACGGAAAAACTACGAGCAGTACTTC. It translates to CAGKGGLAGRKNYEQYF.

This clone was observed a handful of times. This chain links TRBV5-4 with TRBJ1-2; no firm D call. Germline V CDR1 and CDR2: SGHNT, YYREEE (reference sequence). The CDR3 is made up of 14 amino acids. The germline V and J ends were trimmed by 0 bases and 4 bases, with 10 bases remaining between them. The CDR3, as DNA: TGTGCCAGCAGCTTGGAGATAGTCTCCTATGGCTACACCTTC. Translated, it gives CASSLEIVSYGYTF. Filled out from reference TRBV5-4 and TRBJ1-2, the complete variable domain reads ETGVTQSPTHLIKTRGQQVTLRCSSQSGHNTVSWYQQALGQGPQFIFQYYREEENGRGNFPPRFSGLQFPNYSSELNVNALELDDSALYLCASSLEIVSYGYTFGSGTRLTVV.

This chain links TRBV5-4 with TRBJ1-2; D may be TRBD1 (6 bases). Trimming shortened V by 2 bases and J by 5 bases, and 10 bases separated the two germline ends. Germline-derived CDR1 and CDR2 are SGHNT and YYREEE (reference sequence). The CDR3 loop spans 13 amino acids. CDR3 sequence (DNA): TGTGCCAGCAGCTTCACAGGGACGTATGGCTACACCTTC. This sequence encodes CASSFTGTYGYTF.

This chain links TRBV18 with TRBJ2-7; 8 bases agree with TRBD1. The CDR3 runs to 19 residues. V lost 2 bases to trimming and J lost 4 bases; unmatched junction nucleotides: 19. Germline V lookup: CDR1 KGHSH, CDR2 LQKENI. The CDR3 loop is CASSPFQSGPGGERYEQYF. In nucleotides, the CDR3 is TGTGCCAGCTCACCATTTCAGTCTGGTCCAGGGGGCGAACGGTACGAGCAGTACTTC.

This sequence joins TRBV4-1 and TRBJ2-6; D may be TRBD1 (6 bases). The CDR3 contains 16 residues. Germline CDR1 MGHRA, CDR2 YSYEKL. V shed 4 bases and J shed 3 bases, with 13 bases lying between them. CDR3 coding DNA: TGCGCCAGCAGCCTGTCCCGACAGGTTGGGGCCAACGTCCTGACTTTC. This translates into CASSLSRQVGANVLTF.

This chain links TRBV11-3 with TRBJ2-1; the match to TRBD1 covers 10 bases. Germline values: CDR1 SGHNT, CDR2 YENEEA. The CDR3 contains 14 residues. V shed 5 bases, J shed 9 bases, and the junction held 7 bases outside the gene matches. CDR3 region: CASSPGQGSSEQFF. CDR3 nucleotides: TGTGCCAGCAGCCCGGGACAGGGGAGTAGTGAGCAGTTCTTC. Drawing the rest from reference TRBV11-3 and TRBJ2-1, the complete variable domain is EAGVVQSPRYKIIEKKQPVAFWCNPISGHNTLYWYLQNLGQGPELLIRYENEEAVDDSQLPKDRFSAERLKGVDSTLKIQPAELGDSAVYLCASSPGQGSSEQFFGPGTRLTVL.

The V and J genes are TRBV19 and TRBJ1-1; possible D gene TRBD1, 6 bases. The germline V and J ends were trimmed by 3 bases and 4 bases, with 12 bases remaining between them. The length of the CDR3 is 14 residues. CDR1 is LNHDA, CDR2 SQIVND, per germline (reference sequence). Written as DNA, the CDR3 is TGTGCCAGTAGTATCAGGGGCATCGGCACTGAAGCTTTCTTT. The encoded protein is CASSIRGIGTEAFF.

The chain carries TRBV30 and TRBJ1-6; no clear D. The germline CDR1 and CDR2 sequences are GTSNPN and SVGIG (reference sequence). Trimming left V 2 bases short and J 8 bases short, with 7 bases between. CDR3 length equals 12 residues. CDR3 region: CAWSLSDSPLHF. The CDR3 DNA reads TGTGCCTGGAGTCTGTCAGATTCACCCCTCCACTTT.

The chain carries TRBV4-2 and TRBJ2-2; the match to TRBD2 covers 9 bases. Losses at the gene ends were 0 bases for V and 2 bases for J; bases not matched to a gene: 4. Germline values: CDR1 LGHNA, CDR2 YNFKEQ. The CDR3 is 17 amino acids. DNA of the CDR3: TGTGCCAGCAGCCAAGAGCTAGCGGGACCAAACACCGGGGAGCTGTTTTTT. This encodes CASSQELAGPNTGELFF.

The rearrangement links TRBV10-2 to TRBJ2-1; the match to TRBD2 covers 7 bases. The CDR3 has 15 amino acids. The ends lost 7 bases at V and 0 bases at J; junction bases unmatched: 6. Germline V lookup: CDR1 WSHSY, CDR2 SAAADI. CDR3: CASKEGGSSYNEQFF. The CDR3 DNA sequence: TGCGCCAGCAAAGAGGGCGGGAGCTCCTACAATGAGCAGTTCTTC.

This chain links TRBV6-1 with TRBJ1-2; D is unresolved. The V gene's germline CDR1 is MNHNS and CDR2 SASEGT. The V and J ends lost 4 bases and 8 bases respectively, with 14 bases between them. This CDR3 spans 13 amino acids. CDR3 sequence: CASSGKLQRGYTF. The CDR3 region has the DNA TGTGCCAGCAGTGGTAAGCTCCAGCGGGGCTACACCTTC.

This sequence joins TRBV30 and TRBJ2-7, with unresolved D. Between the trimmed V and J ends, which lost 3 bases and 6 bases, there was a span of 12 bases. Germline V gene lookup returns CDR1 GTSNPN and CDR2 SVGIG (reference sequence). The CDR3 has 12 amino acids. This chain's CDR3 is CAWSPNKGEQYF. The CDR3 DNA reads as TGTGCCTGGAGCCCCAACAAAGGCGAGCAGTACTTC.

This sequence joins TRBV7-8 and TRBJ2-7; D might be TRBD1 or TRBD2, each matching 5 bases. This CDR3 spans 15 amino acids. Germline-derived CDR1 and CDR2 are SGHVS and FQNEAQ. V was pared by 3 bases and J by 0 bases, with 12 bases between. The CDR3 region is CASSLRAGNSYEQYF. CDR3 DNA: TGTGCCAGCAGCTTGAGGGCAGGGAACTCCTACGAGCAGTACTTC.

V is TRBV11-2 and J is TRBJ2-5; TRBD2 matches 8 bases. The CDR3 sequence is 16 residues long. Germline V lookup: CDR1 SGHAT, CDR2 FQNNGV. V trimming: 0 bases; J trimming: 5 bases; junction bases outside the gene matches: 8. DNA of the CDR3: TGTGCCAGCAGCTTAGAAGGTAGCGGGACGGCGGAGACCCAGTACTTC. This encodes CASSLEGSGTAETQYF.

This rearrangement joins TRBV19 to TRBJ2-6; maybe TRBD2 (5 bases). Trimming removed 7 bases from V and 0 bases from J, with 10 bases in between. CDR3 size: 15 residues. Germline V gives CDR1 LNHDA, CDR2 SQIVND (reference sequence). CDR3 loop: CASKRVYSGANVLTF. CDR3 in DNA: TGTGCCAGTAAGAGGGTTTACTCTGGGGCCAACGTCCTGACTTTC.

The rearrangement links TRBV15 to TRBJ2-5; D is perhaps TRBD1 (6 bases). This CDR3 region has 15 residues. CDR1 LNHNV and CDR2 YYDKDF come from the germline V gene (reference sequence). V lost 3 bases, J lost 4 bases, and 15 bases lay in between. This chain's CDR3 is CATSRGAAGGETQYF. For the CDR3, the DNA is TGTGCCACCAGCAGGGGGGCCGCAGGAGGAGAGACCCAGTACTTC.

The chain is built from TRBV5-1 and TRBJ2-1; D tentatively reads TRBD1 or TRBD2 (11 bases each). The CDR3 is made up of 18 amino acids. Deletions cut 3 bases from V and 12 bases from J, with 31 bases between. The V gene's germline CDR1 is SGHRS and CDR2 YFSETQ. Here the CDR3 DNA reads TGCGCCAGCAGCTCATCCGGGACAGGGGGGACTAGCGGTCGAGCGCAGTTCTTC. This codes for CASSSSGTGGTSGRAQFF.

V gene TRBV14 combines with J gene TRBJ2-6, with D possibly matching TRBD2 (6 bases). V lost 0 bases, J lost 0 bases, and 15 bases lay in between. The germline gives CDR1 SGHDN, CDR2 FVKESK. The CDR3 totals 19 residues. The CDR3 sequence is CASSQDREWMSSGANVLTF. CDR3 DNA: TGTGCCAGCAGCCAAGATCGGGAGTGGATGAGCTCTGGGGCCAACGTCCTGACTTTC.

The chain links TRBV27 to TRBJ1-3; tentatively, D is TRBD1 (6 bases). V was cut by 3 bases and J by 0 bases, with 15 bases left in between. Germline V gene sequence: CDR1 MNHEY, CDR2 SMNVEV (reference sequence). CDR3 size: 17 residues. CDR3 DNA: TGTGCCAGCAGTTTGCAAGGGGGAGGGTTCTCTGGAAACACCATATATTTT. This sequence encodes CASSLQGGGFSGNTIYF.

The V gene is TRBV11-2, the J gene TRBJ2-1; D gene unclear. The CDR3 is made up of 15 amino acids. V lost 0 bases and J lost 2, with 8 bases in between. Germline loops: CDR1 SGHAT, CDR2 FQNNGV. The CDR3 region is CASSLEYNPYNEQFF. The CDR3 coding sequence is TGTGCCAGCAGCTTAGAGTATAATCCCTACAATGAGCAGTTCTTC.